The 6 T cell receptor beta chains below were found in one sample sequenced in a study of blood T cell repertoires in COVID-19. The repertoire was sequenced with immunoSEQ multiplex PCR; TCRdb's copy has only in-frame clones and lacks some. The sample records 140,000 to 150,000 clones, under 80% being singletons. Sample: peripheral blood. The receptors were gathered from a man aged 55 to 70 with acute or convalescent COVID-19.

The genes are TRBV10-3 and TRBJ1-4; 7 positions agree with TRBD1. Unmatched junction bases numbered 1, after V lost 3 bases and J lost 0 bases. Germline CDR1 ENHRY, CDR2 SYGVKD. CDR3 length: 15 amino acids. CDR3: CAISEGQATNEKLFF. The CDR3 DNA sequence: TGTGCCATCAGTGAAGGACAGGCAACTAATGAAAAACTGTTTTTT.

This chain links TRBV30 with TRBJ2-5; D possibly corresponds to TRBD1 (6 bases). The CDR3 consists of 13 residues. The V gene's germline CDR1 is GTSNPN and CDR2 SVGIG (reference sequence). V lost 1 base and J 4 bases, leaving 10 bases between the germline ends. The CDR3 region is CAWSEGTRETQYF. The CDR3 nucleotides read TGTGCCTGGAGTGAGGGGACAAGAGAGACCCAGTACTTC.

V usage is TRBV19 and J usage is TRBJ1-2; no reliable D call. V dropped 5 bases and J dropped 8 bases, with 24 bases sitting between them. The CDR3 runs 16 residues. The germline V gene has CDR1 LNHDA and CDR2 SQIVND (reference sequence). CDR3 protein: CASSPTPGLLVGGYTF. CDR3 coding DNA: TGTGCCAGTAGTCCTACCCCCGGACTTCTTGTCGGCGGCTACACCTTC. The full variable domain, in which reference TRBV19 and TRBJ1-2 provide the parts outside the CDR3, is DGGITQSPKYLFRKEGQNVTLSCEQNLNHDAMYWYRQDPGQGLRLIYYSQIVNDFQKGDIAEGYSVSREKKESFPLTVTSAQKNPTAFYLCASSPTPGLLVGGYTFGSGTRLTVV.

The V call is TRBV10-1, the J call TRBJ2-3, with D possibly being TRBD2 (6 bases). CDR1 is WNHNN and CDR2 is SYGVQD in the germline V gene (reference sequence). The CDR3 sequence is 16 residues long. Between the trimmed V and J ends, which lost 0 bases and 1 base, there was a span of 11 bases. CDR3 loop: CASSESQWRGTDTQYF. The CDR3 DNA reads TGCGCCAGCAGTGAGTCCCAGTGGAGGGGCACAGATACGCAGTATTTT.

The rearrangement uses TRBV30 and TRBJ2-3, with TRBD1 matching over 10 bases. CDR3 length: 16 amino acids. The V gene end was trimmed by 0 bases and the J gene end by 5 bases; junction bases not matched to a gene: 8. Germline CDR1 and CDR2: GTSNPN and SVGIG (reference sequence). The CDR3 DNA follows: TGTGCCTGGAGTGTAAAGGCGACAGGGGGCAGAGATACGCAGTATTTT. It is translated as CAWSVKATGGRDTQYF. Variable domain in full (rest from reference TRBV30 and TRBJ2-3): SQTIHQWPATLVQPVGSPLSLECTVEGTSNPNLYWYRQAAGRGLQLLFYSVGIGQISSEVPQNLSASRPQDRQFILSSKKLLLSDSGFYLCAWSVKATGGRDTQYFGPGTRLTVL.

The V and J genes are TRBV5-1 and TRBJ2-1, with D possibly TRBD2 on 5 matching bases. Germline CDR1 is SGHRS and CDR2 is YFSETQ. V lost 0 bases and J 0 bases, leaving 10 bases between the germline ends. The CDR3 runs 16 residues. The CDR3 is CASSLVAGYSYNEQFF. CDR3 sequence (DNA): TGCGCCAGCAGCTTGGTTGCGGGTTACTCCTACAATGAGCAGTTCTTC.